The 10 T cell receptor beta chains listed next were all sequenced from one sample in a study of OX40 agonist ivuxolimab in advanced cancers. Assay: immunoSEQ multiplex PCR; the TCRdb copy retains only in-frame clones and omits some. The sample consists of about 37,000 clones, around 89% of them appearing once. This specimen consisted of CD4+ or CD8+ T cells sorted from blood, obtained in a trial of the OX40 agonist ivuxolimab. These receptors originate from an adult with an advanced solid tumor such as melanoma, head and neck, liver or kidney cancer.

The chain uses TRBV7-3 and TRBJ1-2; TRBD1 aligns across 9 bases. V dropped 5 bases and J dropped 0; count of bases not matched to a gene: 4. CDR1 is SGHTA and CDR2 is FQGTGA in the germline V gene. CDR3 length: 15 amino acids. The CDR3 DNA reads TGTGCCAGCAGCCCACGGACAGGGGCTAACTATGGCTACACCTTC. This sequence encodes CASSPRTGANYGYTF. Using reference TRBV7-3 and TRBJ1-2 for the parts outside the CDR3, the full variable domain is GAGVSQTPSNKVTEKGKYVELRCDPISGHTALYWYRQSLGQGPEFLIYFQGTGAADDSGLPNDRFFAVRPEGSVSTLKIQRTERGDSAVYLCASSPRTGANYGYTFGSGTRLTVV.

The chain uses TRBV6-5 and TRBJ2-7; D is undetermined. The germline V gene has CDR1 MNHEY and CDR2 SVGAGI. V was shortened by 2 bases and J by 2 bases, with 13 bases between the two germline ends. There are 15 residues in the CDR3. This chain's CDR3 is CASSYDLDRTYEQYF. CDR3 in DNA: TGTGCCAGCAGTTACGACCTTGATAGGACCTACGAGCAGTACTTC.

The V and J genes are TRBV13 and TRBJ2-7, with 8 bases that match TRBD2. V shed 0 bases, J shed 4 bases, and the junction held 2 bases outside the gene matches. This CDR3 comprises 14 residues. CDR1 is PRHDT, CDR2 FYEKMQ, per germline (reference sequence). The CDR3 region is CASSLGGRDYEQYF. In DNA, the CDR3 is TGTGCCAGCAGCTTAGGCGGGAGGGATTACGAGCAGTACTTC.

This chain links TRBV5-1 with TRBJ2-7, with 10 positions matching TRBD1. The CDR3 consists of 16 residues. Germline CDR1 is SGHRS and CDR2 is YFSETQ. V dropped 0 bases and J dropped 2; count of bases not matched to a gene: 5. In nucleotides, the CDR3 is TGCGCCAGCAGCTTGGGGCCGGGACAGGGGACCTACGAGCAGTACTTC. It is translated as CASSLGPGQGTYEQYF.

The chain has TRBV7-9 and TRBJ1-3; D gene uncertain. Germline V gives CDR1 SEHNR, CDR2 FQNEAQ (reference sequence). V dropped 3 bases and J dropped 4 bases, with 10 bases sitting between them. CDR3 length equals 14 residues. DNA of the CDR3: TGTGCCAGCAGCTTTGTTGGGGTAGGAAACACCATATATTTT. Protein product: CASSFVGVGNTIYF.

The rearrangement links TRBV19 to TRBJ1-2; D call uncertain. The CDR3 length is 17 residues. Germline assignment: CDR1 LNHDA and CDR2 SQIVND (reference sequence). V lost 3 bases to trimming and J lost 0 bases, with 17 bases between them. The CDR3 DNA reads TGTGCCAGTAGTATGGCGCAGCGATCCTCAACTAACTATGGCTACACCTTC. Translated: CASSMAQRSSTNYGYTF.

Regarding this clone: Other DNA sequences in this specimen translate into the identical CDR3. V usage is TRBV18 and J usage is TRBJ2-5, with 7 positions matching TRBD1. V shed 3 bases and J 2 bases; nucleotides not matched to a gene: 0. From germline, CDR1 is KGHSH and CDR2 LQKENI. CDR3 length equals 13 residues. CDR3 protein: CASSPGQQETQYF. CDR3 nucleotide sequence: TGTGCCAGCTCACCGGGACAGCAAGAGACCCAGTACTTC.

The CDR3 bases are TGTGCCAGCAGCTTGGGTGGGCAGGCGGGGCAGCCCCAGCATTTT. This codes for CASSLGGQAGQPQHF. The rearrangement links TRBV5-8 to TRBJ1-5; D is undetermined. V was shortened by 0 bases and J by 7 bases, with 14 bases between the two germline ends. CDR1 and CDR2 (germline): SGHTS, YDEGEE. The CDR3 spans 15 residues. Together with reference TRBV5-8 and TRBJ1-5, the CDR3 gives the full variable domain: EAGVTQSPTHLIKTRGQQATLRCSPISGHTSVYWYQQALGLGLQFLLWYDEGEERNRGNFPPRFSGRQFPNYSSELNVNALELEDSALYLCASSLGGQAGQPQHFGDGTRLSIL.

The J gene is TRBJ2-3, the V gene TRBV19, with 7 bases lining up with TRBD1. Trimming at V came to 3 bases and at J to 2 bases, leaving 5 bases not matched to a gene. Looked up from germline, CDR1 is LNHDA and CDR2 is SQIVND (reference sequence). The CDR3 has 15 residues. Written as DNA, the CDR3 is TGTGCCAGTAGTATCGGACAGGAACACACAGATACGCAGTATTTT. Translation gives CASSIGQEHTDTQYF.

The genes are TRBV4-3 and TRBJ1-4; no definite D call. CDR3 size: 16 residues. V lost 0 bases and J 8 bases, leaving 16 bases between the germline ends. The V gene's germline CDR1 is LGHNA and CDR2 YSLEER. In DNA form, the CDR3 reads TGCGCCAGCAGCCAAGACCCGGGAGCCCGAAAGGAAAAACTGTTTTTT. Its protein product is CASSQDPGARKEKLFF.